The rows below give T cell receptor beta chains drawn from one sample of a study of shared clonotypes between healthy human individuals. This table comes from immunoSEQ multiplex PCR, and its TCRdb copy is limited to in-frame clones, with some not included. The sample records about 580,000 clones, about 98% being singletons. The sequenced material came from naive CD8+ T cells sorted from blood. The source of these receptors is a man in his thirties or forties in good health. Both conserved end residues are trimmed from each CDR3. The size entry is marked missing in some rows and otherwise reads once, few, many or a size class.

v_call | clone_size | cdr3_aa
TRBV4-3 | - | ASSQVSCLGELF
TRBV5-1 | - | ASSLGLAGLADTQY
TRBV29-1 | - | SVARATNYGYT
TRBV11-2 | - | ASRAPGTPSEQY
TRBV7-8 | - | ASSLVGFYEQY
TRBV19 | - | ASSISPAGDYEQY
TRBV11-2 | - | ASSFRLDSFYEQY
TRBV7-9 | - | ASSLGASLREQY
TRBV27 | - | ASSLSQASFNYEQY
TRBV19 | - | ASSPGGLSETDTQY
TRBV29-1 | once | SVENGVSGNTIY
TRBV9 | - | ASGTHNEQF
TRBV9 | few | ASSVADYYEQY
TRBV28 | - | AAVTSHEQY
TRBV14 | - | ASSQTTGGAYEQY
TRBV11-1 | few | ASSSQGDEQF
TRBV6-5 | once | ASSRTGEETQY
TRBV27 | - | ASRILAGGEETQY
TRBV6-1 | - | ASSDSPSGGYEQY
TRBV5-1 | - | ASRGGPGPPNTGELF
TRBV5-1 | few | ASSPLTMDEQY
TRBV7-6 | once | ASSGRLAGDPDTQY
TRBV27 | - | ASSSAAYNEQF
TRBV19 | - | ASSIVQDTDTQY
TRBV20-1 | once | SADREGEQF
TRBV19 | - | ASSAGDNPYEQY
TRBV19 | - | ASRPGGLAVDEQF
TRBV5-4 | - | ASSQYREGSEQY
TRBV27 | - | ASSGQGRLEQY
TRBV29-1 | - | SVATESYEQY
TRBV28 | - | ASSNPPGSVSYEQY
TRBV7-9 | - | ASSQTNTGELF
TRBV4-1 | - | ASSQSGNEQF
TRBV19 | - | ASSIPGYEQY
TRBV6-5 | - | ASSLDAKTQY